Following are 16 T cell receptor beta chains from one sample sequenced in a study of blood T cell repertoires in COVID-19. Generated by immunoSEQ multiplex PCR, the TCRdb table keeps only in-frame clones and is missing some. The repertoire includes about 140,000 clones, 70% to 90% of them detected once, and around 5% sits in the top ten. The sequenced sample consisted of peripheral blood. The receptors originated from a human donor in a cohort sampled during active COVID-19.

The chain employs TRBV5-4 and TRBJ2-1; 7 bases are a match to TRBD2. In germline, CDR1 is SGHNT, CDR2 YYREEE (reference sequence). V lost 2 bases, J lost 3 bases, and 2 bases stayed unmatched. This CDR3 region has 14 residues. The CDR3 reads CASSLGGSYNEQFF. The CDR3 coding sequence is TGTGCCAGCAGCTTAGGCGGGAGCTACAATGAGCAGTTCTTC.

The V gene is TRBV9, the J gene TRBJ1-1; 8 bases fit TRBD1. J was trimmed by 3 bases and V by 4 bases; bases with no gene match: 8. Germline CDR1 is SGDLS and CDR2 is YYNGEE. The CDR3 consists of 15 residues. This chain's CDR3 is CASSPRTGRDTEAFF. CDR3 DNA sequence: TGTGCCAGCAGCCCTCGGACAGGGAGAGACACTGAAGCTTTCTTT.

J is TRBJ2-7 and V is TRBV28; TRBD2 agrees at 8 bases. The J segment lost 0 bases and the V segment lost 7 bases, leaving 5 bases of the junction unmatched. The CDR3 runs to 14 residues. Germline loops: CDR1 MDHEN, CDR2 SYDVKM. The CDR3 DNA reads TGTGCCAGCAACCGACTAGCGCTCTCCTACGAGCAGTACTTC. Protein: CASNRLALSYEQYF.

This clone was seen once. V usage is TRBV11-3 and J usage is TRBJ2-1, with a tentative D call TRBD1 (6 bases). The CDR3 spans 17 residues. V lost 0 bases, J lost 6 bases, and 18 bases lay in between. CDR1 and CDR2 from the germline V gene are SGHNT and YENEEA. The CDR3 here is CASSLDHGAQGSNEQFF. The CDR3 nucleotides are TGTGCCAGCAGCTTAGATCACGGGGCCCAGGGGAGCAATGAGCAGTTCTTC.

The J gene is TRBJ2-1, the V gene TRBV5-4; weak D call: TRBD2 (5 bases). This CDR3 comprises 16 residues. In germline, CDR1 is SGHNT, CDR2 YYREEE (reference sequence). Trimming pared 5 bases from V and 2 bases from J, leaving 17 bases between. The DNA of the CDR3 is TGTGCCAGCAGAAACCCTGGGAGCCCGCCCTACAATGAGCAGTTCTTC. Translation gives CASRNPGSPPYNEQFF.

The chain uses TRBV9 and TRBJ2-7, with D perhaps TRBD2 (6 bases). V lost 0 bases and J lost 6, with 16 bases in between. CDR3 size: 15 residues. Germline CDR1 SGDLS, CDR2 YYNGEE. The CDR3 spells CASSVAAASGSEQYF. CDR3 in DNA: TGTGCCAGCAGCGTAGCTGCAGCGTCCGGGAGCGAGCAGTACTTC.

The V call is TRBV21-1, the J call TRBJ1-5. TRBV21-1 is described as a pseudogene. This CDR3 has 15 amino acids. CDR3 in DNA: TGTGCCAGCAAAAGCCCGGCGGTACGTAATCAGCCCCAGCATTTT. Translation: CASKSPAVRNQPQHF.

This chain joins TRBV9 and TRBJ2-3; possibly TRBD2 for D (6 bases). The V gene's germline CDR1 is SGDLS and CDR2 YYNGEE. The V end was cut by 4 bases, the J end by 1 base, with 10 bases between. CDR3 length: 14 amino acids. For the CDR3, the DNA is TGTGCCAGCAGCCGACTAGATGGCACAGATACGCAGTATTTT. Its translation is CASSRLDGTDTQYF.

The chain links TRBV18 to TRBJ2-7; 9 bases line up with TRBD1. The V segment lost 4 bases and the J segment 5 bases; nucleotides outside the gene matches: 9. Germline loops: CDR1 KGHSH, CDR2 LQKENI. The CDR3 runs to 15 residues. The CDR3 reads CASSLRQGVQDEQYF. DNA of the CDR3: TGTGCCAGCTCACTTAGACAGGGGGTCCAAGACGAGCAGTACTTC.

This clone appeared a few times. The CDR3 region is CAWSVRERDEQYF. CDR3 in DNA: TGTGCCTGGAGTGTCAGGGAGCGGGACGAGCAGTACTTC. This chain connects TRBV30 to TRBJ2-7; weak D call: TRBD2 (6 bases). The CDR3 length is 13 residues. The V end lost 0 bases, the J end lost 5 bases, and 11 bases lay between the germline ends. Germline-derived CDR1 and CDR2 are GTSNPN and SVGIG (reference sequence).

This sequence joins TRBV2 and TRBJ2-1, with D possibly matching TRBD2 (6 bases). V lost 4 bases to trimming and J lost 4 bases, with 11 bases between them. Germline CDR1 is SNHLY and CDR2 is FYNNEI. This CDR3 is 14 amino acids long. CDR3 sequence reads: CASSARGSYNEQFF. The DNA of the CDR3 is TGTGCCAGCAGTGCCCGGGGGTCTTACAATGAGCAGTTCTTC.

The chain links TRBV10-2 to TRBJ1-2; 7 nucleotides line up with TRBD1. From germline, CDR1 is WSHSY and CDR2 SAAADI. The CDR3 has 15 amino acids. V lost 3 bases to trimming and J lost 5 bases; unmatched junction nucleotides: 9. The chain's CDR3 is CASSDPFGQAYGYTF. DNA of the CDR3: TGCGCCAGCAGTGATCCCTTTGGACAGGCTTATGGCTACACCTTC.

This chain links TRBV7-8 with TRBJ1-2; D call uncertain. Germline V gene lookup returns CDR1 SGHVS and CDR2 FQNEAQ. This CDR3 region has 12 residues. The V gene lost 5 bases and the J gene lost 5 bases, with 9 bases spanning the gap. CDR3 sequence: CASSPQMYGYTF. The CDR3 region has the DNA TGTGCCAGCAGCCCACAAATGTATGGCTACACCTTC.

This clone was recorded only once. The chain links TRBV5-6 to TRBJ2-7; 7 positions match TRBD2. This CDR3 is built from 15 residues. The germline gives CDR1 SGHDT, CDR2 YYEEEE. V lost 4 bases, J lost 3 bases, and 10 bases stayed unmatched. The CDR3 DNA follows: TGTGCCAGCAGCCCGGAGTCTAGCGGAGGCTACGAGCAGTACTTC. It specifies CASSPESSGGYEQYF.

The V gene is TRBV11-2, the J gene TRBJ2-2; 8 bases are a match to TRBD1. The V gene end was trimmed by 6 bases and the J gene end by 4 bases; junction bases not matched to a gene: 4. The germline V gene has CDR1 SGHAT and CDR2 FQNNGV. This CDR3 comprises 14 residues. The CDR3 reads CASSYRGSTGELFF. As DNA, the CDR3 is TGTGCCAGCAGTTACAGGGGGAGCACCGGGGAGCTGTTTTTT. Variable domain in full (rest from reference TRBV11-2 and TRBJ2-2): EAGVAQSPRYKIIEKRQSVAFWCNPISGHATLYWYQQILGQGPKLLIQFQNNGVVDDSQLPKDRFSAERLKGVDSTLKIQPAKLEDSAVYLCASSYRGSTGELFFGEGSRLTVL.

The chain combines TRBV6-5 with TRBJ1-4, with D perhaps matching TRBD1 (6 bases). The CDR3 totals 14 residues. The ends were cut back, 6 bases at V and 0 bases at J, with 8 bases in the middle. Germline values: CDR1 MNHEY, CDR2 SVGAGI. Here the CDR3 reads CASRDSATNEKLFF. The CDR3 DNA follows: TGTGCCAGCAGGGACAGTGCAACTAATGAAAAACTGTTTTTT.